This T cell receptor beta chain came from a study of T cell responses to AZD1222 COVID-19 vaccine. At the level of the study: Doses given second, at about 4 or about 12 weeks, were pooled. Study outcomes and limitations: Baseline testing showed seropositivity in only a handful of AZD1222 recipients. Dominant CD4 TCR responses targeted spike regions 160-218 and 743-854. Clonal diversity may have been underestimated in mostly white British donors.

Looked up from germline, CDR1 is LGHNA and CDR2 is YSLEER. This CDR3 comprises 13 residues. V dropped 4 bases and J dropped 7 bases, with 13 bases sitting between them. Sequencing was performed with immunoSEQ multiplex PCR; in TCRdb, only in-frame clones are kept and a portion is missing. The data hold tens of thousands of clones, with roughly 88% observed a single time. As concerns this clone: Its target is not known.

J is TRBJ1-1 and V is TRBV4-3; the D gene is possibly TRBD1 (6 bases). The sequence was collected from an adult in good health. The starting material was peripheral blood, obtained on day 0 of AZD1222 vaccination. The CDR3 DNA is TGCGCCAGCAGCCCCACGGGGACAAGTGAAGCTTTCTTT. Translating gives CASSPTGTSEAFF.